The next 14 T cell receptor beta chains were all read from a single sample in a study of blood T cell repertoires in COVID-19. Sequencing used immunoSEQ multiplex PCR; TCRdb keeps in-frame clones, though not all of them. This table has approximately 68,000 clones, 70% to 85% appearing once. Sequencing used peripheral blood. The receptors derive from an elderly man with active COVID-19.

The V and J genes are TRBV4-3 and TRBJ1-2, with 7 bases aligning to TRBD1. CDR1 and CDR2 from the germline V gene are LGHNA and YSLEER. The J segment lost 2 bases and the V segment lost 0 bases, leaving 12 bases of the junction unmatched. This CDR3 has 18 residues. CDR3 nucleotides: TGCGCCAGCAGCCAAGATGGGGCAGGGGGAGCCACCAACTATGGCTACACCTTC. Amino acids: CASSQDGAGGATNYGYTF.

This rearrangement joins TRBV5-1 to TRBJ2-5; D is unresolved. Between the trimmed V and J ends, which lost 0 bases and 3 bases, there was a span of 9 bases. This CDR3 region has 14 residues. Germline lookup yields CDR1 SGHRS and CDR2 YFSETQ. The CDR3 loop reads CASSLVGTEETQYF. CDR3 sequence (DNA): TGCGCCAGCAGCTTGGTCGGAACAGAAGAGACCCAGTACTTC.

The chain is built from TRBV25-1 and TRBJ2-7; 8 positions match TRBD1. This CDR3 is 14 amino acids long. In germline, CDR1 is MGHDK, CDR2 SYGVNS. The V segment lost 6 bases and the J segment 3 bases; nucleotides outside the gene matches: 7. The CDR3: CASRKTGVNYEQYF. The DNA for the CDR3 is TGTGCCAGCAGGAAGACAGGGGTCAACTACGAGCAGTACTTC.

The V gene is TRBV29-1, the J gene TRBJ1-1; D is perhaps TRBD1 (5 bases). There are 13 residues in the CDR3. The V end was cut by 5 bases, the J end by 6 bases, with 16 bases between. Germline loops: CDR1 SQVTM, CDR2 ANQGSEA. The DNA for the CDR3 is TGCAGCGTTCAAGGGGCTGCGCGATCTGAAGCTTTCTTT. The encoded protein is CSVQGAARSEAFF.

The chain has TRBV7-8 and TRBJ2-7; D call uncertain. The CDR3 loop spans 12 amino acids. The V gene's germline CDR1 is SGHVS and CDR2 FQNEAQ. V lost 7 bases and J 6 bases, leaving 13 bases between the germline ends. In nucleotides, the CDR3 is TGTGCCAGCACCGCCTCGAGAGGCGAGCAGTACTTC. Its protein is CASTASRGEQYF. The whole variable domain, remainder taken from reference TRBV7-8 and TRBJ2-7, is GAGVSQSPRYKVAKRGQDVALRCDPISGHVSLFWYQQALGQGPEFLTYFQNEAQLDKSGLPSDRFFAERPEGSVSTLKIQRTQQEDSAVYLCASTASRGEQYFGPGTRLTVT.

The chain is built from TRBV28 and TRBJ2-2; TRBD2 aligns across 8 bases. The CDR3 has 15 residues. Germline trimming cut 2 bases from V and 5 bases from J; bases unmatched to any gene: 4. Looked up from germline, CDR1 is MDHEN and CDR2 is SYDVKM. The CDR3 spells CASSLMSSGTGELFF. DNA of the CDR3: TGTGCCAGCAGTTTAATGTCTAGCGGGACCGGGGAGCTGTTTTTT. Based on the CDR3 plus reference TRBV28 and TRBJ2-2, the full variable domain is DVKVTQSSRYLVKRTGEKVFLECVQDMDHENMFWYRQDPGLGLRLIYFSYDVKMKEKGDIPEGYSVSREKKERFSLILESASTNQTSMYLCASSLMSSGTGELFFGEGSRLTVL.

The rearrangement links TRBV4-2 to TRBJ2-3; 13 nucleotides match TRBD2. Germline V lookup: CDR1 LGHNA, CDR2 YNFKEQ. This CDR3 comprises 17 residues. The V and J ends lost 4 bases and 4 bases, in that order; junction bases with no gene match: 8. The CDR3 DNA reads TGTGCCAGCAGCCGCCGGACTAGCGGGAGTCTCCCAGATACGCAGTATTTT. It translates to CASSRRTSGSLPDTQYF.

This rearrangement joins TRBV28 to TRBJ2-3; no clear D. Germline loops: CDR1 MDHEN, CDR2 SYDVKM. V was cut by 5 bases and J by 0 bases, with 6 bases left in between. The CDR3 loop spans 13 amino acids. CDR3 sequence: CASSPTSTDTQYF. CDR3 nucleotide sequence: TGTGCCAGCAGTCCGACTAGCACAGATACGCAGTATTTT.

The CDR3 is CASSYFRGDNEQFF. CDR3 bases: TGTGCCAGCAGCTATTTTCGGGGGGACAATGAGCAGTTCTTC. The chain employs TRBV11-1 and TRBJ2-1, with TRBD2 matching over 7 bases. After removal of 4 bases from V and 5 bases from J, the junction contained 5 bases not matched to a gene. Per germline, CDR1 SGHAT and CDR2 FQDESV (reference sequence). The CDR3 length is 14 residues. Full variable domain (missing parts from reference TRBV11-1 and TRBJ2-1): EAEVAQSPRYKITEKSQAVAFWCDPISGHATLYWYRQILGQGPELLVQFQDESVVDDSQLPKDRFSAERLKGVDSTLKIQPAELGDSAMYLCASSYFRGDNEQFFGPGTRLTVL.

The CDR3 spells CASSLGSSGAPTDTQYF. CDR3 nucleotides: TGCGCCAGCAGCTTGGGTTCTAGCGGGGCCCCCACAGATACGCAGTATTTT. V and J are TRBV5-1 and TRBJ2-3; 9 bases map to TRBD2. Germline V gene data show CDR1 as SGHRS and CDR2 as YFSETQ. The CDR3 sequence is 17 residues long. J gave up 2 bases and V 0 bases, and 7 bases lay outside the gene matches. The whole variable domain, filled in from reference TRBV5-1 and TRBJ2-3, reads KAGVTQTPRYLIKTRGQQVTLSCSPISGHRSVSWYQQTPGQGLQFLFEYFSETQRNKGNFPGRFSGRQFSNSRSEMNVSTLELGDSALYLCASSLGSSGAPTDTQYFGPGTRLTVL.

Points on this clone: The junction shows a germline mismatch at one end, possibly a read error. The chain is built from TRBV28 and TRBJ2-7; TRBD1 matches 7 bases. This CDR3 is 11 amino acids long. Germline assignment: CDR1 MDHEN and CDR2 SYDVKM. CDR3 sequence reads: CASGRDRALEF. The CDR3 nucleotides are TGTGCCAGCGGTAGAGACAGGGCCCTAGAGTTC.

This clone has a single count. The chain joins TRBV5-4 to TRBJ1-1; 9 positions match TRBD1. The CDR3 consists of 14 residues. Germline CDR1 SGHNT, CDR2 YYREEE (reference sequence). Losses at the gene ends were 4 bases for V and 3 bases for J; bases not matched to a gene: 4. CDR3: CASSRTGVHTEAFF. CDR3 DNA sequence: TGTGCCAGCAGCCGGACAGGGGTTCACACTGAAGCTTTCTTT.

The chain employs TRBV2 and TRBJ2-1; a weak D match, TRBD1 (6 bases). V lost 2 bases to trimming and J lost 16 bases, with 15 bases between them. CDR3 length: 12 amino acids. CDR1 SNHLY and CDR2 FYNNEI come from the germline V gene. CDR3 bases: TGTGCCAGCAGTGAATATGGGGGCGGCCGATTCTTC. Encoded protein: CASSEYGGGRFF.

The chain has TRBV29-1 and TRBJ1-2; TRBD1 aligns across 9 bases. The CDR3 length is 14 residues. V shed 4 bases, J shed 5 bases, and the junction held 8 bases outside the gene matches. Germline CDR1 is SQVTM and CDR2 is ANQGSEA. CDR3 sequence: CSVAGTGSNYGYTF. The CDR3 bases are TGCAGCGTTGCCGGGACAGGGAGTAATTATGGCTACACCTTC.